This TCR beta chain was sequenced during a study of regulatory T cells in long-lasting Graves disease (dated by TCRdb to the early 2020s). About the study as a whole: Newly diagnosed Graves' disease patients had taken antithyroid drugs for less than 3 months. Patients with persistent Graves' disease were compared with patients with newly diagnosed Graves' disease using TCR sequencing and RNA sequencing of peripheral blood. The study was conducted in China and was registered as a clinical trial. TCR sequencing covered around 13 persistent and 20 or so newly diagnosed Graves' disease patients, about 35 samples in total. Results and caveats for the whole study, not just this receptor: More public clonotypes were shared among persistent patients (roughly 3,000) than among newly diagnosed patients (966). Persistent disease showed preferential use of TRBV28, TRBJ1-2 and TRBJ2-5, whereas newly diagnosed disease favored TRBV20-1 and TRBJ2-1. The study examined only peripheral blood because the primary lesion, thyroid tissue, could not be accessed. The small sample size was acknowledged by the authors as a limitation that may reduce accuracy. Compared with newly diagnosed patients, persistent Graves' disease patients had lower TCR Shannon entropy and fewer highly expanded clones, which suggests clonal expansion. Sequencing and analysis were limited to the TCR beta chain.

The CDR3 runs 16 residues from the cysteine to the phenylalanine. The only DNA kept is the CDR3, 48 bases in frame from the first base. V is shortened by 3 bases, J by 0 bases, and the region joining them spans 10 bases. CDR1 and CDR2, looked up from the germline V gene, are KGHDR and SFDVKD. Sample time point, as interpreted from the label and publication: newly diagnosed GD, antithyroid drugs for less than 3 months. For both TCR sequencing and RNA sequencing, RNA was extracted from PBMCs using TRIzol. The diagnosis of Graves' disease was made according to American Thyroid Association guidelines. Patients for the study were recruited at an endocrinology department in Xi'an, China. Each patient gave approximately 10 milliliters of peripheral blood, collected in an EDTA anticoagulant tube. Ficoll Paque Plus density gradient separation was used to isolate PBMCs, and no additional T cell sorting was done. An Agilent 2100 Bioanalyzer and agarose gel were used to assess RNA quality, and a NanoDrop 2000 was used to measure RNA concentration.

Preparation of the library involved multiplex PCR. Sequencing used an Illumina HiSeq 4000. iRepertoire HTBI primers and Arm-PCR amplification of CDR3 regions were used to construct TCR beta libraries. PCR products were gel purified before sequencing. Processing in the source paper ran as follows. Across samples, approximately 68 TRBV and 13 to 15 TRBJ segments were identified and used for gene usage analysis of CDR3 amino acid clonotypes. COPE and FqMerger were used to merge filtered high-quality paired reads into contigs. BLAST was used to align contigs to the IMGT TRBV, TRBD and TRBJ reference genes, and CDR3 was defined following IMGT. Clonotypes above 0.1% frequency were classified as highly expanded clones. Shannon entropy served as the measure of repertoire diversity, while the Gini coefficient captured V-J evenness. A clonotype was considered public if more than one individual shared it. Through fastp at Q25 and MiXCR, TCRdb rebuilt clones from the public reads, retaining in-frame beta chains. Each entry merges the rows of one CDR3 protein and shows their most common DNA and genes. The V and J calls and clone size are TCRdb's, not the authors'. The sample records some 460,000 distinct CDR3 sequences, roughly 16% of which are singletons. Roughly an eighth of the sample comes from the top ten.

This clonotype was picked up many times. Which antigen it targets is not known. Base qualities are not at hand, and no much larger clone is one base apart. The same sample was also studied in work on T cells in Graves' hyperthyroidism and ophthalmopathy. That second publication adds: Graves' hyperthyroidism was defined as stable when no progression to ophthalmopathy occurred over 18 months of follow-up. Hyperthyroidism patients were newly diagnosed, with disease duration under 2 months, and aged 18 to 65 years. Exclusion was applied to patients with uncontrolled infections, other autoimmune diseases, pregnancy or lactation. Diagnoses relied on clinical symptoms, serum thyroxine and TRAb, thyroid ultrasound and orbital computed tomography. The TCR CDR3 was subjected to a first round of RT-PCR using the HTBI primer set and the Qiagen OneStep RT-PCR kit. Most expanded thyroid clonotypes (frequency above 0.001) were also detected in blood, suggesting blood repertoires may reflect thyroid immune responses. Ophthalmopathy was separated from stable hyperthyroidism by a 13 V-J signature model, with around 90% sensitivity and about 84% specificity obtained in cross-validation and 80%/75% obtained in testing. During validation, the model predicted progression to ophthalmopathy a median of around 7 months ahead of onset, with almost 71% sensitivity and about 72% specificity. To identify distinguishing TCR V-J signatures, a discovery cohort of about 95 patients was used, comprising fewer than 45 with Graves' ophthalmopathy and around 60 with stable Graves' hyperthyroidism. An independent validation cohort of some 18 hyperthyroidism patients and roughly 16 patients who later progressed to ophthalmopathy tested prospective prediction of ophthalmopathy. The roughly 90 discovery patients were divided at random into training and test sets in a 7:3 ratio. The study also compared thyroid tissue and blood T-cell repertoires from several Graves' hyperthyroidism patients. Following sampling, methimazole starting at 30 mg daily was given to hyperthyroidism patients, and high-dose intravenous methylprednisolone was given to ophthalmopathy patients. A second multiplex PCR round built the libraries, followed by size selection and purification. Paired-end sequencing of the libraries was performed with 100 bp reads on an Illumina HiSeq2000. SOAPnuke was used to process the raw data, throwing out any read that contained adapters or uncalled bases, had a mean Phred below 15, or lacked an exact constant-primer or identifier match. High-quality paired reads were merged with COPE v1.2.5, and unique nucleotide sequences were defined as clonotypes. MiTCR v1.1 was used to align the clonotypes against IMGT TRBV, TRBD and TRBJ reference segments. The analysis was restricted to V-J combinations with a frequency above 0.0001, which together covered about 99% of the repertoires. A TCS score was defined as the ratio of F50 (clonal expansion) to E x V (chaos), with BLOSUM62-based TCRdist applied between CDR3 peptides within each V-J. Welch's t-statistics and random forest reduced fewer than 550 V-J features to about 13, which were used in a naive Bayes classifier (R e1071). Sample size was not statistically predetermined, and investigators were not blinded to group allocation. The paper reports TCR Vbeta CDR3 sequencing of over 120 peripheral blood samples: fewer than 50 ophthalmopathy, 70 to 85 hyperthyroidism and approximately 17 progressor patients.

Source: peripheral blood mononuclear cells (PBMCs), taken at new diagnosis, from a patient treated with antithyroid drugs. The TCR comes from a man aged 40-55 years with Graves disease. Donor details come from another sample of the same person, matched by shared clones. The chain is made from TRBV24-1 and TRBJ2-2; matching of 6 bases hints at TRBD1 as the D gene. The bases are TGTGCCACCAGTGATCCGGGACATCCGAACACCGGGGAGCTGTTTTTT. It encodes CATSDPGHPNTGELFF.